The 30 T cell receptor beta chains presented below share a single source sample, sequenced in a study of graft-versus-host responses after intestinal transplantation (dated by TCRdb to about 2021). No antigen has been identified for these receptors. The sample's time point label, in plain terms: cells obtained before transplantation from donor or recipient. Libraries were made using the immunoSEQ multiplex PCR assay. TCRdb re-hosts the immuneACCESS table, in-frame sequences only. Its copies lack some clones; in the studies checked, an unresolved V gene accounts for under half of them, and the cause for the rest is not known. Counted in this sample were about 90,000 clones; over 90% of them appeared once. About 0.2% of the sample rests with the top ten. The input for sequencing was unstimulated CD4+ T cells sorted from spleen or lymph node cells, taken before transplant. These receptors were taken from a human donor who was the organ donor for an intestinal transplant.

The chain has TRBV21-1 and TRBJ1-2. TRBV21-1 counts as a pseudogene. There are 14 residues in the CDR3. The CDR3 sequence: CASSEVPTNYGYTF. The CDR3 nucleotides read TGTGCCAGCAGTGAGGTCCCAACCAACTATGGCTACACCTTC.

This sequence joins TRBV27 and TRBJ2-2; possibly TRBD2 for D (6 bases). CDR1 MNHEY and CDR2 SMNVEV come from the germline V gene (reference sequence). Trimming took 6 bases from V and 4 from J, leaving 18 bases between them. This CDR3 comprises 16 residues. For the CDR3, the DNA is TGTGCCAGCAGCCGACTAGGGACTCTAAGCACCGGGGAGCTGTTTTTT. Its translation: CASSRLGTLSTGELFF.

V is TRBV19 and J is TRBJ2-3; D remains ambiguous. Trimming stripped 5 bases from V and 2 bases from J, with 8 bases between. Germline assignment: CDR1 LNHDA and CDR2 SQIVND (reference sequence). The CDR3 length is 13 residues. The CDR3 reads CASSLANTDTQYF. The CDR3 nucleotides are TGTGCCAGTAGTCTTGCGAACACAGATACGCAGTATTTT.

J is TRBJ1-2 and V is TRBV9; 10 bases line up with TRBD1. The J segment lost 13 bases and the V segment lost 3 bases, leaving 9 bases of the junction unmatched. The germline gives CDR1 SGDLS, CDR2 YYNGEE. The CDR3 covers 13 residues. The DNA for the CDR3 is TGTGCCAGCAGCGCCACCGGGACAGGGGTCTCCACCTTC. Translating gives CASSATGTGVSTF.

The V call is TRBV13, the J call TRBJ1-6; D is unresolved. The CDR3 runs to 16 residues. CDR1 is PRHDT and CDR2 is FYEKMQ in the germline V gene (reference sequence). V was cut by 5 bases and J by 1 base, with 12 bases left in between. Written as DNA, the CDR3 is TGTGCCAGCAGCCTCGGGGAGGGATCCTATAATTCACCCCTCCACTTT. Its translation: CASSLGEGSYNSPLHF.

The genes are TRBV5-6 and TRBJ1-2, with D possibly TRBD1 on 5 matching bases. Per the germline V gene, CDR1 is SGHDT and CDR2 is YYEEEE. V shed 2 bases and J shed 3 bases, with 14 bases lying between them. This CDR3 comprises 15 residues. The CDR3 coding sequence is TGTGCCAGCAGCTTAGGGCTACAGGTCTACTATGGCTACACCTTC. It specifies CASSLGLQVYYGYTF.

V is TRBV6-1 and J is TRBJ1-5, with D unresolved. Trimming removed 5 bases at V and 3 bases at J, with 8 bases between. Germline CDR1 reads MNHNS; CDR2 reads SASEGT. The CDR3 consists of 13 residues. The CDR3 DNA follows: TGTGCCAGCAGTTCAGCACACAATCAGCCCCAGCATTTT. It encodes CASSSAHNQPQHF.

The rearrangement joins TRBV19 to TRBJ1-2, with D unresolved. This CDR3 comprises 16 residues. Germline loops: CDR1 LNHDA, CDR2 SQIVND (reference sequence). Trimming took off 7 bases at V and 6 bases at J, with 24 bases between the two ends. CDR3 coding DNA: TGTGCCAGTACCCTCACCCCAGAGGCCCTCCGGAATGGCTACACCTTC. It translates to CASTLTPEALRNGYTF. Full variable domain (remainder filled in from reference TRBV19 and TRBJ1-2): DGGITQSPKYLFRKEGQNVTLSCEQNLNHDAMYWYRQDPGQGLRLIYYSQIVNDFQKGDIAEGYSVSREKKESFPLTVTSAQKNPTAFYLCASTLTPEALRNGYTFGSGTRLTVV.

The rearrangement links TRBV9 to TRBJ2-1, with TRBD2 matching over 8 bases. This CDR3 has 15 amino acids. Germline CDR1 reads SGDLS; CDR2 reads YYNGEE. V lost 2 bases, J lost 3 bases, and 4 bases stayed unmatched. DNA of the CDR3: TGTGCCAGCAGCGTGAGTAGCGGGGTCTACAATGAGCAGTTCTTC. Translation gives CASSVSSGVYNEQFF. The full variable domain, rest sourced from reference TRBV9 and TRBJ2-1, is DSGVTQTPKHLITATGQRVTLRCSPRSGDLSVYWYQQSLDQGLQFLIQYYNGEERAKGNILERFSAQQFPDLHSELNLSSLELGDSALYFCASSVSSGVYNEQFFGPGTRLTVL.

This rearrangement joins TRBV5-1 to TRBJ1-2; D not resolved. V was trimmed by 2 bases and J by 4 bases, leaving 9 bases between them. There are 13 residues in the CDR3. Germline lookup yields CDR1 SGHRS and CDR2 YFSETQ. The chain's CDR3 is CASSLTVLYGYTF. CDR3 coding DNA: TGCGCCAGCAGCTTAACAGTTCTCTATGGCTACACCTTC.

This chain joins TRBV5-1 and TRBJ2-2, with D tentatively TRBD1 or TRBD2 (9 bases each). The CDR3 extends over 16 amino acids. Trimming cost V 4 bases and J 5 bases, with 18 bases left between them. Germline V gene sequence: CDR1 SGHRS, CDR2 YFSETQ. The CDR3 here is CASSLAGQGSTGELFF. DNA of the CDR3: TGCGCCAGCAGCCTAGCGGGACAGGGATCGACCGGGGAGCTGTTTTTT.

In its sample, this clone was seen once. The V gene is TRBV9, the J gene TRBJ1-2; D is possibly TRBD1 (5 bases). The germline V gene encodes CDR1 SGDLS and CDR2 YYNGEE. The V end was cut by 3 bases, the J end by 2 bases, with 5 bases between. This CDR3 has 12 amino acids. The CDR3 loop is CASSAGNYGYTF. The CDR3 DNA sequence: TGTGCCAGCAGCGCAGGGAACTATGGCTACACCTTC.

This chain uses TRBV30 with TRBJ2-2; D might be TRBD2 (6 bases). The germline V gene encodes CDR1 GTSNPN and CDR2 SVGIG (reference sequence). CDR3 length: 13 residues. Trimming took off 7 bases at V and 1 base at J, with 10 bases between the two ends. CDR3 sequence: CASGTGNTGELFF. CDR3 bases: TGTGCCTCAGGGACTGGGAACACCGGGGAGCTGTTTTTT. Combining the CDR3 with reference TRBV30 and TRBJ2-2 gives the whole variable domain SQTIHQWPATLVQPVGSPLSLECTVEGTSNPNLYWYRQAAGRGLQLLFYSVGIGQISSEVPQNLSASRPQDRQFILSSKKLLLSDSGFYLCASGTGNTGELFFGEGSRLTVL.

This sequence joins TRBV9 and TRBJ1-1; D is unclear. V shed 1 base and J shed 1 base, with 5 bases lying between them. The CDR3 has 13 amino acids. The germline V gene encodes CDR1 SGDLS and CDR2 YYNGEE. CDR3 in DNA: TGTGCCAGCAGCGTAAGGCCGAACACTGAAGCTTTCTTT. This sequence encodes CASSVRPNTEAFF.

The chain has TRBV7-9 and TRBJ1-1, with D unclear. CDR3 length equals 13 residues. Germline lookup yields CDR1 SEHNR and CDR2 FQNEAQ (reference sequence). V lost 2 bases, J lost 1 base, and 5 bases lay in between. The CDR3 DNA reads as TGTGCCAGCAGCTTAAACAGGAACACTGAAGCTTTCTTT. It specifies CASSLNRNTEAFF.

V usage is TRBV5-1 and J usage is TRBJ2-5, with D possibly TRBD1 on 5 matching bases. Trimming shortened V by 5 bases and J by 1 base, and 12 bases separated the two germline ends. Germline values: CDR1 SGHRS, CDR2 YFSETQ. The CDR3 loop spans 14 amino acids. CDR3 nucleotide sequence: TGCGCCAGCAGGGTACAGGAGATCCAAGAGACCCAGTACTTC. It yields the protein CASRVQEIQETQYF.

This clone showed up just once. This chain uses TRBV28 with TRBJ1-1, with D perhaps TRBD1 (5 bases). Trimming removed 7 bases at V and 5 bases at J, with 14 bases between. The germline gives CDR1 MDHEN, CDR2 SYDVKM. This CDR3 is 13 amino acids long. The CDR3 region is CASTMGGRTEAFF. The CDR3 DNA reads TGTGCCAGCACCATGGGGGGGAGGACTGAAGCTTTCTTT.

In nucleotides, the CDR3 is TGTGCCAGCACAAACGGGCCGGGAAACACCATATATTTT. Its protein is CASTNGPGNTIYF. The chain joins TRBV6-1 to TRBJ1-3; D remains unclear. V gave up 7 bases and J gave up 4 bases, with 11 bases separating them. CDR1 is MNHNS and CDR2 is SASEGT in the germline V gene. The CDR3 runs 13 residues.

The genes are TRBV4-2 and TRBJ1-1; D unclear. Germline V lookup: CDR1 LGHNA, CDR2 YNFKEQ. Deletions cut 0 bases from V and 2 bases from J, with 7 bases between. The CDR3 totals 14 residues. This chain's CDR3 is CASSQDPGNTEAFF. CDR3 in DNA: TGTGCCAGCAGCCAAGATCCGGGAAACACTGAAGCTTTCTTT.

V is TRBV18 and J is TRBJ2-6; 7 bases are shared with TRBD1. CDR1 is KGHSH and CDR2 is LQKENI in the germline V gene. CDR3 length equals 18 residues. V gave up 5 bases and J gave up 0 bases; unmatched junction bases: 10. In nucleotides, the CDR3 is TGTGCCAGCTCAATCAACAGGGGATCCAACTCTGGGGCCAACGTCCTGACTTTC. Amino acid sequence: CASSINRGSNSGANVLTF. Based on the CDR3 plus reference TRBV18 and TRBJ2-6, the full variable domain is NAGVMQNPRHLVRRRGQEARLRCSPMKGHSHVYWYRQLPEEGLKFMVYLQKENIIDESGMPKERFSAEFPKEGPSILRIQQVVRGDSAAYFCASSINRGSNSGANVLTFGAGSRLTVL.

V and J are TRBV5-4 and TRBJ2-7; D gene unclear. V lost 4 bases to trimming and J lost 6 bases, with 23 bases between them. The CDR3 spans 16 residues. The V gene's germline CDR1 is SGHNT and CDR2 YYREEE (reference sequence). CDR3 sequence reads: CASSAKRLTYPTEQYF. As DNA, the CDR3 is TGTGCCAGCAGCGCAAAAAGACTGACGTACCCTACCGAGCAGTACTTC.

This rearrangement joins TRBV28 to TRBJ2-7, with 12 nucleotides matching TRBD1. This CDR3 has 15 residues. Per the germline V gene, CDR1 is MDHEN and CDR2 is SYDVKM. The junction had 6 bases not matched to a gene; V was cut back by 4 bases and J by 5 bases. DNA of the CDR3: TGTGCCAGCAGTTCTCCGGGACAGGGGGCAGACGAGCAGTACTTC. This codes for CASSSPGQGADEQYF.

The rearrangement links TRBV28 to TRBJ1-1; 9 bases are a match to TRBD1. The V gene's germline CDR1 is MDHEN and CDR2 SYDVKM. This CDR3 comprises 14 residues. The J segment lost 1 base and the V segment lost 6 bases, leaving 3 bases of the junction unmatched. In DNA, the CDR3 is TGTGCCAGCAGACGGGGACAGGGGAACACTGAAGCTTTCTTT. It encodes CASRRGQGNTEAFF.

The chain carries TRBV7-2 and TRBJ2-3; D is undetermined. V lost 3 bases and J lost 6, with 13 bases in between. CDR3 length: 14 residues. CDR1 SGHTA and CDR2 FQGNSA come from the germline V gene. This CDR3 is CASSLTYTIDTQYF. The DNA for the CDR3 is TGTGCCAGCAGCTTGACATATACCATTGATACGCAGTATTTT.

This chain links TRBV4-3 with TRBJ2-2; 7 positions agree with TRBD2. CDR3 length: 15 residues. V shed 0 bases, J shed 6 bases, and the junction held 4 bases outside the gene matches. CDR1 LGHNA and CDR2 YSLEER come from the germline V gene. The CDR3 protein is CASSQDGGMAGELFF. CDR3 coding DNA: TGCGCCAGCAGCCAAGACGGGGGGATGGCCGGGGAGCTGTTTTTT.

The chain recombines TRBV18 with TRBJ2-1; 10 positions match TRBD2. This CDR3 has 16 residues. V shed 3 bases and J 5 bases; nucleotides not matched to a gene: 7. CDR1 is KGHSH and CDR2 is LQKENI in the germline V gene. The CDR3: CASSPFTSGDHNEQFF. CDR3 nucleotide sequence: TGTGCCAGCTCACCCTTTACTAGCGGGGACCACAATGAGCAGTTCTTC. The whole variable domain, filled in from reference TRBV18 and TRBJ2-1, reads NAGVMQNPRHLVRRRGQEARLRCSPMKGHSHVYWYRQLPEEGLKFMVYLQKENIIDESGMPKERFSAEFPKEGPSILRIQQVVRGDSAAYFCASSPFTSGDHNEQFFGPGTRLTVL.

The chain carries TRBV7-3 and TRBJ2-3; D remains ambiguous. The CDR3 extends over 13 amino acids. The V gene's germline CDR1 is SGHTA and CDR2 FQGTGA. Trimming left V 4 bases short and J 6 bases short, with 11 bases between. CDR3 amino acids: CASSSGLRDTQYF. The CDR3 DNA reads as TGTGCCAGCAGCTCCGGTCTTCGGGATACGCAGTATTTT.

The chain links TRBV25-1 to TRBJ2-1, with TRBD1 as a possible D gene (6 bases). There are 16 residues in the CDR3. Per the germline V gene, CDR1 is MGHDK and CDR2 is SYGVNS. Trimming pared 5 bases from V and 0 bases from J, leaving 14 bases between. The CDR3 DNA follows: TGTGCCAGCAGTCCAGGGACAAGTAGCTCCTACAATGAGCAGTTCTTC. It codes for CASSPGTSSSYNEQFF.

The chain combines TRBV23-1 with TRBJ1-5; tentative D call: TRBD1 (5 bases). TRBV23-1 is an ORF, and what it does is uncertain. The V gene lost 2 bases and the J gene lost 2 bases, with 7 bases spanning the gap. The CDR3 has 14 amino acids. DNA of the CDR3: TGCGCCAGCAGTCAAGGGGGACGCAATCAGCCCCAGCATTTT. The encoded protein is CASSQGGRNQPQHF.

The gene calls are TRBV18 and TRBJ1-1, with no clear D. V lost 2 bases and J lost 5, with 6 bases in between. The CDR3 loop spans 12 amino acids. Germline lookup yields CDR1 KGHSH and CDR2 LQKENI. Here the CDR3 reads CASSPSRTEAFF. CDR3 in DNA: TGTGCCAGCTCACCATCCAGGACTGAAGCTTTCTTT.